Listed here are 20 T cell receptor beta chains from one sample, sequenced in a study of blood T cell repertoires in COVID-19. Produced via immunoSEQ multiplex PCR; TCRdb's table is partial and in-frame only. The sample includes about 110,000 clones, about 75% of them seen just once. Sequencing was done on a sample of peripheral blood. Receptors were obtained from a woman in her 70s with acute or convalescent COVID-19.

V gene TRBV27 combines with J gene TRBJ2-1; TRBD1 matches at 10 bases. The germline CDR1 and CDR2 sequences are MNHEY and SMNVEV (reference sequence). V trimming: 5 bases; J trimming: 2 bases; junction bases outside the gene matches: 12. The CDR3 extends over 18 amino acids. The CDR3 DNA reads TGTGCCAGCAGTCCTCCGGGACAGGGGATTCAAGCCTACAATGAGCAGTTCTTC. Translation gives CASSPPGQGIQAYNEQFF.

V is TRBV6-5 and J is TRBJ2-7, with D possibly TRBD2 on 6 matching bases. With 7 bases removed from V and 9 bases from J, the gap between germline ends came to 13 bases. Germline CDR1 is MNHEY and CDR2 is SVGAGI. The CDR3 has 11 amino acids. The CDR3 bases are TGTGCCAGCACTAAGGGGACTTGGCAGTACTTC. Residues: CASTKGTWQYF.

The CDR3 loop reads CASSAGQEGTDTQYF. The CDR3 DNA is TGCGCCAGCAGCGCGGGACAGGAGGGCACAGATACGCAGTATTTT. V usage is TRBV5-1 and J usage is TRBJ2-3; 8 bases are shared with TRBD1. This CDR3 has 15 amino acids. CDR1 is SGHRS and CDR2 is YFSETQ in the germline V gene. Unmatched junction bases numbered 5, after V lost 4 bases and J lost 1 base.

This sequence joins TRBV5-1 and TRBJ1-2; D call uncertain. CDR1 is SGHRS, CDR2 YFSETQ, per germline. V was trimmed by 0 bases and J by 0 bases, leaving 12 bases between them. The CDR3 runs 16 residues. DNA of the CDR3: TGCGCCAGCAGCTTGGGGTCGGGTTCAGCTAACTATGGCTACACCTTC. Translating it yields CASSLGSGSANYGYTF.

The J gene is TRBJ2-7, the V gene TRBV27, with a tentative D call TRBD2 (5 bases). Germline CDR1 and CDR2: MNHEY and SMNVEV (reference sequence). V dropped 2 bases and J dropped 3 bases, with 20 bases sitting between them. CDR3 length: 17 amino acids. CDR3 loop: CASSLEGGGLSIYEQYF. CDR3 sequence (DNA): TGTGCCAGCAGTTTAGAAGGTGGAGGCCTCTCCATCTACGAGCAGTACTTC.

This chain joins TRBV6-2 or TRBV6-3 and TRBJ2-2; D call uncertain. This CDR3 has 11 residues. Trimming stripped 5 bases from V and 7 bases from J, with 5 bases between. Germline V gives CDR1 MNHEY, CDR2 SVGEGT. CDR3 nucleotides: TGTGCCAGCAGTCCCTTCGGGGAGCTGTTTTTT. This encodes CASSPFGELFF.

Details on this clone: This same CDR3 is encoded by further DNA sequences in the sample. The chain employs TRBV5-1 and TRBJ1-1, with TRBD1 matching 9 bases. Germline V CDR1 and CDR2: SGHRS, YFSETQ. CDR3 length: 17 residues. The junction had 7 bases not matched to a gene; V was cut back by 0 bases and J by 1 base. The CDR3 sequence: CASSLGPRQGGNTEAFF. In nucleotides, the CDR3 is TGCGCCAGCAGCTTGGGTCCTAGACAGGGGGGGAACACTGAAGCTTTCTTT.

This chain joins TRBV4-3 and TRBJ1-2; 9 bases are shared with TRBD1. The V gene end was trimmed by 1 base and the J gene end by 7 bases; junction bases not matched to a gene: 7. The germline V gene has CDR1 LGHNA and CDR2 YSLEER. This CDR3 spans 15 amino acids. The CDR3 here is CASSQGGTGSPGYTF. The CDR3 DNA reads TGCGCCAGCAGCCAAGGGGGGACAGGGAGCCCTGGCTACACCTTC.

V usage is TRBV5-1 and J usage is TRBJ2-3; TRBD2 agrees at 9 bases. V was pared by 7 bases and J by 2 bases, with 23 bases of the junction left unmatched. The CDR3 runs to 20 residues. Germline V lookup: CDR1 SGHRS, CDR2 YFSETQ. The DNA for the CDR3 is TGCGCCAGCGGGACCGGAAGATTAGCGGGAGCGGGGGCTGACACAGATACGCAGTATTTT. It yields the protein CASGTGRLAGAGADTDTQYF.

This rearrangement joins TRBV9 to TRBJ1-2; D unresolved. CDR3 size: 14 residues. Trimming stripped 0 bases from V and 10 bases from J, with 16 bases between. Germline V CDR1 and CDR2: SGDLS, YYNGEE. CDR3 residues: CASSVAPGSRFYTF. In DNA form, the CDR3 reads TGTGCCAGCAGCGTAGCCCCCGGGAGCCGCTTCTACACCTTC.

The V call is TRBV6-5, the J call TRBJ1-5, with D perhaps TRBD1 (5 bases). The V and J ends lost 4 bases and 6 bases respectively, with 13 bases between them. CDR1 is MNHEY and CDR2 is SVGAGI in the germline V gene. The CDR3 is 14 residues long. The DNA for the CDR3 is TGTGCCAGCAGTTCCCGGGGGGAGTTTCAGCCCCAGCATTTT. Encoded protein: CASSSRGEFQPQHF.

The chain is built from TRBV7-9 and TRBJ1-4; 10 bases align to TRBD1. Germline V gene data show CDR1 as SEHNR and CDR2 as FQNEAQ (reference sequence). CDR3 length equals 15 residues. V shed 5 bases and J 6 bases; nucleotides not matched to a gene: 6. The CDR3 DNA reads TGTGCCAGCAGCGAGAGGACAGGGGGAGATGAAAAACTGTTTTTT. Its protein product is CASSERTGGDEKLFF.

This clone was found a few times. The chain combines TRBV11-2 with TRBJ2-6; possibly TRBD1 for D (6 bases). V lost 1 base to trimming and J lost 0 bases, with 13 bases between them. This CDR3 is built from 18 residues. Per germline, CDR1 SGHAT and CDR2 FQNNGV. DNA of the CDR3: TGTGCCAGCAGCTTAGTACAGGGAAACCCCTCTGGGGCCAACGTCCTGACTTTC. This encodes CASSLVQGNPSGANVLTF.

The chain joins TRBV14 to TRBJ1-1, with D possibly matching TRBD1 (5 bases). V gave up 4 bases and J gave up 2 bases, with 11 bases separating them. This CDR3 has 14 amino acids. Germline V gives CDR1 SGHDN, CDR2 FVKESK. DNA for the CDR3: TGTGCCAGCAGCCGGGGACTCTTCAACACTGAAGCTTTCTTT. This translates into CASSRGLFNTEAFF.

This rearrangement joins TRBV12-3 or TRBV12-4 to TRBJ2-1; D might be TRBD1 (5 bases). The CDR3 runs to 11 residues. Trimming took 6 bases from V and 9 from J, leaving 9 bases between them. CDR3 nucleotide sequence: TGTGCCAGCAGCAGGGTAGGTGAGCAGTTCTTC. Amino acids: CASSRVGEQFF.

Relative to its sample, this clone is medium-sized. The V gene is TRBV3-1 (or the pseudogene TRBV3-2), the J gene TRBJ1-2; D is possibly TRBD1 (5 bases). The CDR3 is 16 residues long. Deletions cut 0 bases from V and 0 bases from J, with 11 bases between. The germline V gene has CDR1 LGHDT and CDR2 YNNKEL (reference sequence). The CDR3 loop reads CASSQDFRATNYGYTF. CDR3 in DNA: TGTGCCAGCAGCCAAGATTTCAGGGCCACTAACTATGGCTACACCTTC.

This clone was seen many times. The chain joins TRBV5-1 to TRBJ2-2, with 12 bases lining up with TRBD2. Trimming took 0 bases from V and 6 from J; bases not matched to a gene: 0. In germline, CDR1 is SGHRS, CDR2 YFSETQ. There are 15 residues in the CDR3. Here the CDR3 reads CASSLGLAGAGELFF. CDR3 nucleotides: TGCGCCAGCAGCTTGGGACTAGCGGGGGCCGGGGAGCTGTTTTTT.

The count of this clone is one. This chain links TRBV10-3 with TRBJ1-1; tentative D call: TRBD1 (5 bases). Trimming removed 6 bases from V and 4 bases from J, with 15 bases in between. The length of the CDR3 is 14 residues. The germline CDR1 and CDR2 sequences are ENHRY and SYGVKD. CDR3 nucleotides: TGTGCCATCAGGGGCGCTGGGAGGGGCACTGAAGCTTTCTTT. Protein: CAIRGAGRGTEAFF.

CDR3 sequence: CASSFGEGDTTDTQYF. CDR3 DNA sequence: TGTGCCAGCAGTTTTGGTGAGGGGGACACCACAGATACGCAGTATTTT. The chain links TRBV6-6 to TRBJ2-3; D perhaps matches TRBD1 (6 bases). V lost 4 bases and J lost 2, with 16 bases in between. The germline CDR1 and CDR2 sequences are MNHNY and SVGAGI (reference sequence). The CDR3 is 16 amino acids.

Written as DNA, the CDR3 is TGTGCCAGCAGGATACAGGGAGCTGGGGCCAACGTCCTGACTTTC. Translation: CASRIQGAGANVLTF. The rearrangement links TRBV28 to TRBJ2-6, with D possibly being TRBD1 (6 bases). The CDR3 covers 15 residues. V lost 6 bases and J lost 2, with 11 bases in between. Germline CDR1 and CDR2: MDHEN and SYDVKM.